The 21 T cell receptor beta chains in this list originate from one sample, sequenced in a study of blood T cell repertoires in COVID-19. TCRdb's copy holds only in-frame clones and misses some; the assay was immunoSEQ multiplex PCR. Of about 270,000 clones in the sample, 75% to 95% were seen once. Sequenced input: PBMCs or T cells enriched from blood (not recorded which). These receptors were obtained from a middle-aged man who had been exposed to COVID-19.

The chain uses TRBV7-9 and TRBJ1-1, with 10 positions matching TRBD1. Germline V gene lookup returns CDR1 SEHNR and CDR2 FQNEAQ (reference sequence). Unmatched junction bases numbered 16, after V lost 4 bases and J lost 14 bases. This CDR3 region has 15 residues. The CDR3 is CASSYPSTGTGAPFF. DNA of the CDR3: TGTGCCAGCAGCTACCCCTCGACCGGGACAGGGGCTCCATTCTTT.

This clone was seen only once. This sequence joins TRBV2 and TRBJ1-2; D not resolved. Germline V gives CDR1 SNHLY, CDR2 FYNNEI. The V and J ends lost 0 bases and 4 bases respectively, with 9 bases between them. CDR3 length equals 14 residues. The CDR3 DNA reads TGTGCCAGCAGTGAAGCAGGAGGACGCTATGGCTACACCTTC. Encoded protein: CASSEAGGRYGYTF.

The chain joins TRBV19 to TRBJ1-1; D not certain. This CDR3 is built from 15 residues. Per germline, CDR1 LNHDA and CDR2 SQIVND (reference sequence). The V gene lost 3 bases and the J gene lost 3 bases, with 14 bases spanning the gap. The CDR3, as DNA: TGTGCCAGTAGTATGATCGGGAGGGCGCACACTGAAGCTTTCTTT. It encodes CASSMIGRAHTEAFF. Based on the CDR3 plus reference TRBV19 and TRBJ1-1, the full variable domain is DGGITQSPKYLFRKEGQNVTLSCEQNLNHDAMYWYRQDPGQGLRLIYYSQIVNDFQKGDIAEGYSVSREKKESFPLTVTSAQKNPTAFYLCASSMIGRAHTEAFFGQGTRLTVV.

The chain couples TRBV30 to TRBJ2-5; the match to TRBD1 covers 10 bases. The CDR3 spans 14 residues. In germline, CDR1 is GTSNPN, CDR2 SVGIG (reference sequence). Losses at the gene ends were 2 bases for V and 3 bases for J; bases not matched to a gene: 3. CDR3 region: CAWSQGTGEETQYF. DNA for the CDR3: TGTGCCTGGAGTCAAGGGACAGGGGAAGAGACCCAGTACTTC.

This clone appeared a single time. The CDR3 here is CATSADRENIQYF. Here the CDR3 DNA reads TGTGCCACCAGTGCTGACAGGGAAAACATTCAGTACTTC. The chain employs TRBV24-1 and TRBJ2-4, with 7 positions matching TRBD1. Germline V lookup: CDR1 KGHDR, CDR2 SFDVKD. Germline trimming cut 5 bases from V and 5 bases from J; bases unmatched to any gene: 2. CDR3 length: 13 residues.

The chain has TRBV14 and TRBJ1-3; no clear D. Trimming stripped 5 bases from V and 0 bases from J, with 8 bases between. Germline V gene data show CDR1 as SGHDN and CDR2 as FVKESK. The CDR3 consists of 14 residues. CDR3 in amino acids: CASSVGSSGNTIYF. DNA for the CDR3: TGTGCCAGCAGCGTTGGCAGCTCTGGAAACACCATATATTTT.

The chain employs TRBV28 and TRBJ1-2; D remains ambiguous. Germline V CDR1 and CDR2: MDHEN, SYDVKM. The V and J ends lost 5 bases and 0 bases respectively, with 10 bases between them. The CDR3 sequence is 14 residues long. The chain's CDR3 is CASSPYKTNYGYTF. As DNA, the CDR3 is TGTGCCAGCAGTCCCTATAAAACTAACTATGGCTACACCTTC.

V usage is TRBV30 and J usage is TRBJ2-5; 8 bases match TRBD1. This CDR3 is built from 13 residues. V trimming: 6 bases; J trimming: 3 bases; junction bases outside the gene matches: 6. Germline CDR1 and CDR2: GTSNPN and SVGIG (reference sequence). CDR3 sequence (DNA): TGTGCCTGTGGACAGGGAAGTAAAGAGACCCAGTACTTC. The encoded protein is CACGQGSKETQYF.

CDR3 bases: TGTGCCAGTAAAATGGGCAGGGGGGATGGCTACACCTTC. Translation gives CASKMGRGDGYTF. The chain uses TRBV2 and TRBJ1-2; 7 bases map to TRBD1. V dropped 9 bases and J dropped 6; count of bases not matched to a gene: 10. Germline CDR1 SNHLY, CDR2 FYNNEI. The CDR3 consists of 13 residues.

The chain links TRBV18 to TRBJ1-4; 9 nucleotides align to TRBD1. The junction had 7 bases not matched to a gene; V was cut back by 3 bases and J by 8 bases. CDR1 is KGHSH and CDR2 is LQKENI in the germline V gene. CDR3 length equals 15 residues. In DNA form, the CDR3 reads TGTGCCAGCTCACCGGAACAGGGGGCCGGGGAAAAACTGTTTTTT. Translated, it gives CASSPEQGAGEKLFF.

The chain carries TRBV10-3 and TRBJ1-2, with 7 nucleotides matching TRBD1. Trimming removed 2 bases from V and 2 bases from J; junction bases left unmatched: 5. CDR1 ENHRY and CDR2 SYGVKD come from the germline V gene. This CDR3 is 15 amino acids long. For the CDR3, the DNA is TGTGCCATCAGTGAGACAGGGGCTCAAAACTATGGCTACACCTTC. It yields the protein CAISETGAQNYGYTF.

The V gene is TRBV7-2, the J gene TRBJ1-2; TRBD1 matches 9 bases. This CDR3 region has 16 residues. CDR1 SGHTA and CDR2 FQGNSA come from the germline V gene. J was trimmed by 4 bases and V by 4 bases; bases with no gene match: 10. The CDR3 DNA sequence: TGTGCCAGCAGCTCGGGACAGGGAAATATTGGCTATGGCTACACCTTC. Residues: CASSSGQGNIGYGYTF.

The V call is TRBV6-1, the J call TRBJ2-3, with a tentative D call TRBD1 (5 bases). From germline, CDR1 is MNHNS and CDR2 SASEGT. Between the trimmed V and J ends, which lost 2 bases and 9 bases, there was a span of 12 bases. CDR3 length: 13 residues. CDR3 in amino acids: CASSEWGGWTQYF. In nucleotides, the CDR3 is TGTGCCAGCAGTGAATGGGGCGGATGGACGCAGTATTTT.

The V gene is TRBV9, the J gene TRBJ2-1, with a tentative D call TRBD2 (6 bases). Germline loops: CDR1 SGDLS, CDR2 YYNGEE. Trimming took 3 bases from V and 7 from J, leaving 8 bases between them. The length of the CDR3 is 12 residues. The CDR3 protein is CASSASGNEQFF. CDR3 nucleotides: TGTGCCAGCAGCGCGAGCGGGAATGAGCAGTTCTTC. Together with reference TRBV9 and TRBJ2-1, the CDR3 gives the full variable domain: DSGVTQTPKHLITATGQRVTLRCSPRSGDLSVYWYQQSLDQGLQFLIQYYNGEERAKGNILERFSAQQFPDLHSELNLSSLELGDSALYFCASSASGNEQFFGPGTRLTVL.

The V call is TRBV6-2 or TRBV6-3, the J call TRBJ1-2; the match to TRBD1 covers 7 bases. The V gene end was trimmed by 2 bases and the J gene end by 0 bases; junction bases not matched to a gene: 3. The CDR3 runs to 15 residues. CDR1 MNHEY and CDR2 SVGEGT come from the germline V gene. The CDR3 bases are TGTGCCAGCAGTTACCCCGGGACAGCTAACTATGGCTACACCTTC. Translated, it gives CASSYPGTANYGYTF.

The CDR3 region has the DNA TGTGCCAGCAGTTTTAGGGACAGGGGGAGAACTGAAGCTTTCTTT. Protein: CASSFRDRGRTEAFF. The chain employs TRBV28 and TRBJ1-1; 11 nucleotides match TRBD1. The germline V gene has CDR1 MDHEN and CDR2 SYDVKM. The ends lost 3 bases at V and 5 bases at J; junction bases unmatched: 5. CDR3 length: 15 amino acids.

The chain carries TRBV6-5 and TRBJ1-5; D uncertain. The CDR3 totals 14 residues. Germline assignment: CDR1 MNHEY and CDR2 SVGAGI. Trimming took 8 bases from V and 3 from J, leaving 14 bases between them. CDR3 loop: CASRPAGLNQPQHF. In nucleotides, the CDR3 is TGTGCCAGCCGGCCGGCGGGCCTCAATCAGCCCCAGCATTTT.

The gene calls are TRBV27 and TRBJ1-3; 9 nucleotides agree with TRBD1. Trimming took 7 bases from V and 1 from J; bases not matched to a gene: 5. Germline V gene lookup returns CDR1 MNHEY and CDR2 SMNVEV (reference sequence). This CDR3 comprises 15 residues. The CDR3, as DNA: TGTGCCAGCACCGCCGGGACAGGGTCTGGAAACACCATATATTTT. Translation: CASTAGTGSGNTIYF.

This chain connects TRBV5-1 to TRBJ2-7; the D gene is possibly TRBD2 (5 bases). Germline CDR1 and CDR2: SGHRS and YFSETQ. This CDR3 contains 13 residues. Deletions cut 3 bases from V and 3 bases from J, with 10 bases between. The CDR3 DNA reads TGCGCCAGCAGCTCCGGGGAACTCTACGAGCAGTACTTC. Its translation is CASSSGELYEQYF.

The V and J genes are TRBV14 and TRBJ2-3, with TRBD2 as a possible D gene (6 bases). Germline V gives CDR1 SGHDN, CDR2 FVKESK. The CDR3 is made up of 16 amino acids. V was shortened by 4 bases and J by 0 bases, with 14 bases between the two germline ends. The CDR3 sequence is CASSLTGTGSTDTQYF. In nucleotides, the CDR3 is TGTGCCAGCAGCCTCACCGGGACTGGGAGCACAGATACGCAGTATTTT. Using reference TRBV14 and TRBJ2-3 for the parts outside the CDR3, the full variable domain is EAGVTQFPSHSVIEKGQTVTLRCDPISGHDNLYWYRRVMGKEIKFLLHFVKESKQDESGMPNNRFLAERTGGTYSTLKVQPAELEDSGVYFCASSLTGTGSTDTQYFGPGTRLTVL.

CDR3 nucleotides: TGTGCCTGGAGTGTACTCCATAGCGAGCAGTACTTC. Translated: CAWSVLHSEQYF. The chain uses TRBV30 and TRBJ2-7; D gene uncertain. Germline loops: CDR1 GTSNPN, CDR2 SVGIG (reference sequence). The ends were cut back, 0 bases at V and 6 bases at J, with 9 bases in the middle. The CDR3 spans 12 residues.